The TCR beta chain under discussion was sequenced for a study of shared T cell receptors in the human thymus. Clones were sequenced by immunoSEQ multiplex PCR, and TCRdb holds only the in-frame ones, with some missing. The table records approximately 580,000 clones, 78% of them present only once. J gave up 4 bases and V 5 bases, and 12 bases lay outside the gene matches. This CDR3 region has 16 residues. Germline V CDR1 and CDR2: SEHNR, FQNEAQ (reference sequence). This same sample was also taken into another study, of human thymus T cells. In that study: Resections removed during corrective heart surgery provided the thymus tissue used. Across thymic and blood repertoires, the usage of V and J genes appeared to be biased.

The chain carries TRBV7-9 and TRBJ2-7, with 9 bases lining up with TRBD2. Material for sequencing was thymocytes. This TCR came from a boy less than two years old with a congenital heart defect. The CDR3, as DNA: TGTGCCAGCAGCAAAAGGGGGTTAGCGGGAGCTTACGAGCAGTACTTC. This sequence encodes CASSKRGLAGAYEQYF.